The clone carrying this T cell receptor (beta chain) has just one count. The sample belongs to a study of blood T cell repertoires in COVID-19. On the study more broadly: Whether acute or convalescent, the COVID-19 samples came from the United States, Italy and Spain. T cells, B-cell-depleted T cells, or PBMCs provided the cDNA or gDNA that served as material.

Germline V lookup: CDR1 SGDLS, CDR2 YYNGEE. Trimming shortened V by 6 bases and J by 5 bases, and 11 bases separated the two germline ends. The CDR3 covers 13 residues. In the original workflow: Amplification of reference gene primers provided the estimated nucleated cell counts. The repertoire was sequenced with immunoSEQ multiplex PCR; TCRdb's copy has only in-frame clones and lacks some. Clone size and V and J calls were adopted from that table, with D and trimming inferred from the DNA. The table has hundreds of thousands of clones, 70% to 90% seen once. The rearrangement links TRBV9 to TRBJ2-2, with D maybe TRBD1 (6 bases). Input material: peripheral blood. This TCR came from a man in his 60s with acute or convalescent COVID-19. The CDR3: CASTPRGTGELFF. The DNA for the CDR3 is TGTGCCAGCACCCCCAGGGGTACCGGGGAGCTGTTTTTT.